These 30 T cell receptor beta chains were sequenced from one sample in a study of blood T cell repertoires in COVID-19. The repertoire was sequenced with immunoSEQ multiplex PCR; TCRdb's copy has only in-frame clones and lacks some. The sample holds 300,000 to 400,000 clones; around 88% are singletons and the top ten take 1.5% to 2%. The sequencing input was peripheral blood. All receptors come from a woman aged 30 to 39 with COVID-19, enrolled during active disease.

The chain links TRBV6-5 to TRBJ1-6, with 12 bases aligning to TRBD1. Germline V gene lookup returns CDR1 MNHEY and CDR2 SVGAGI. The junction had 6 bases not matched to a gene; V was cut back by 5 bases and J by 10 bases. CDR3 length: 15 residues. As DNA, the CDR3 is TGTGCCAGCAGTCCCAGGGACAGGGGGCGATCACCCCTCCACTTT. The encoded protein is CASSPRDRGRSPLHF.

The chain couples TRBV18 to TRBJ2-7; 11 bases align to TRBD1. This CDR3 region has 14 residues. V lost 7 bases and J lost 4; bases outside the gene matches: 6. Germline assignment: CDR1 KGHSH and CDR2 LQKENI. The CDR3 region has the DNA TGTGCCAGCTTACCCGGGACAGGGGGGTACGAGCAGTACTTC. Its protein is CASLPGTGGYEQYF.

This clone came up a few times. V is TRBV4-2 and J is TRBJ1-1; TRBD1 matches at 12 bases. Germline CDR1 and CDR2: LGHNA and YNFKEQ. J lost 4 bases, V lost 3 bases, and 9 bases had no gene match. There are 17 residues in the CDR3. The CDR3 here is CASSQAGTGGAGTEAFF. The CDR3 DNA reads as TGTGCCAGCAGCCAGGCCGGGACAGGGGGCGCAGGCACTGAAGCTTTCTTT.

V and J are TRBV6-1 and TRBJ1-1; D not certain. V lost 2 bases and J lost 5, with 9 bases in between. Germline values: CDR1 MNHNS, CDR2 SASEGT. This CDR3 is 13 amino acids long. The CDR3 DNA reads TGTGCCAGCAGTGAATTCTCGGTTACTGAAGCTTTCTTT. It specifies CASSEFSVTEAFF.

The DNA of the CDR3 is TGTGCCAGCAGCCAAGATAAAACAGCCGGTGGAAACACCATATATTTT. Translated, it gives CASSQDKTAGGNTIYF. J is TRBJ1-3 and V is TRBV4-2; D gene ambiguous. V was pared by 0 bases and J by 3 bases, with 12 bases between. The CDR3 has 16 residues. CDR1 is LGHNA, CDR2 YNFKEQ, per germline.

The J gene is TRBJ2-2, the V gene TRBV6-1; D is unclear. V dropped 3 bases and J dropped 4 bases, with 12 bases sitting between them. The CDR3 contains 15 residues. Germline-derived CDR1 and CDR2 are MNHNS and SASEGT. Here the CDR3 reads CASSDRRSGTGELFF. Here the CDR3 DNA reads TGTGCCAGCAGTGACAGACGGTCGGGCACCGGGGAGCTGTTTTTT.

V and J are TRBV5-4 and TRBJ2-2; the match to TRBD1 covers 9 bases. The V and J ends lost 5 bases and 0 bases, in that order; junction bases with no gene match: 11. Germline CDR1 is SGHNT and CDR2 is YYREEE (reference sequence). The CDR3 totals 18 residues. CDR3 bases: TGTGCCAGCAGAAAACAGGGGGCGGACGACGCGAACACCGGGGAGCTGTTTTTT. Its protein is CASRKQGADDANTGELFF.

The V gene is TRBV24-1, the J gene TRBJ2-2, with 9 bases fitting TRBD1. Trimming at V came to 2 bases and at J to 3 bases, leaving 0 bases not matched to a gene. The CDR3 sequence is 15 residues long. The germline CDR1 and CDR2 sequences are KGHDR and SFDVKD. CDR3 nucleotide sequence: TGTGCCACCAGTGATTGGACAGGGGACACCGGGGAGCTGTTTTTT. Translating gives CATSDWTGDTGELFF.

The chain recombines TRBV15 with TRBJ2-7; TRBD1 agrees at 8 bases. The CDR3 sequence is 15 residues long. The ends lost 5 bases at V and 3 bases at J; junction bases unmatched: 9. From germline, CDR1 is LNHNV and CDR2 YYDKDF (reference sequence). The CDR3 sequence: CATSHKGTGVYEQYF. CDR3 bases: TGTGCCACCAGCCATAAGGGGACAGGCGTCTACGAGCAGTACTTC.

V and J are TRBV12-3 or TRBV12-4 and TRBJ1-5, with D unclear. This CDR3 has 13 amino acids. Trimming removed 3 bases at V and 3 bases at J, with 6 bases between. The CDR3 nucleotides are TGTGCCAGCAGTTTTACATCCAATCAGCCCCAGCATTTT. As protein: CASSFTSNQPQHF.

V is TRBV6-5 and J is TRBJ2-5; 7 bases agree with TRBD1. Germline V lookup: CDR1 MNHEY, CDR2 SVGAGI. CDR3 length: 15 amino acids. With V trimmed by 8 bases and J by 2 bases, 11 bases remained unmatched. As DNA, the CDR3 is TGTGCCAGCTCGCCCTCGGGCAGGGGGCAAGAGACCCAGTACTTC. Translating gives CASSPSGRGQETQYF.

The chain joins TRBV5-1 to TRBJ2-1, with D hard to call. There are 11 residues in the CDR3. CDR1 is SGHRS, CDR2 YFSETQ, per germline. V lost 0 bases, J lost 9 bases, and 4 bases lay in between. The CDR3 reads CASSLGGEQFF. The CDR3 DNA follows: TGCGCCAGCAGCTTGGGCGGTGAGCAGTTCTTC.

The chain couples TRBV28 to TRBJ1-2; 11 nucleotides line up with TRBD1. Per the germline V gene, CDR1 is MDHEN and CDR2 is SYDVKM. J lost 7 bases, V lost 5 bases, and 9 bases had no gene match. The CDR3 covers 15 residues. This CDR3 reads CASSPSRTGGPGYTF. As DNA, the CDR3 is TGTGCCAGCAGTCCCTCCAGGACAGGGGGCCCTGGCTACACCTTC.

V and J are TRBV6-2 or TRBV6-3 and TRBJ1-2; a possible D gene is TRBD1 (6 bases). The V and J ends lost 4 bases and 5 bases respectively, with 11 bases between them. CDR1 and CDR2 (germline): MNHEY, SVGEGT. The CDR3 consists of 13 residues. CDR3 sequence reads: CASSSTGTYGYTF. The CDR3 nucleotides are TGTGCCAGCAGTTCGACAGGTACTTATGGCTACACCTTC.

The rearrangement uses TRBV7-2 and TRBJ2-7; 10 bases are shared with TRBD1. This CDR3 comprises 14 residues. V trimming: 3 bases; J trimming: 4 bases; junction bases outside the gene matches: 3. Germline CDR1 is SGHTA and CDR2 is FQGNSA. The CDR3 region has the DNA TGTGCCAGCAGCTTGGACAGGGGGGGATACGAGCAGTACTTC. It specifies CASSLDRGGYEQYF.

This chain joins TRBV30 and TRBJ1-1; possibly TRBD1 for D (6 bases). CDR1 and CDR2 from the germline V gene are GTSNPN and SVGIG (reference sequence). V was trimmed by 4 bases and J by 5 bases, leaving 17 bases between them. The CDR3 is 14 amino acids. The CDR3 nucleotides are TGTGCCTGGATCTCTGCCAGGGGTCGGACTGAAGCTTTCTTT. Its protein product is CAWISARGRTEAFF.

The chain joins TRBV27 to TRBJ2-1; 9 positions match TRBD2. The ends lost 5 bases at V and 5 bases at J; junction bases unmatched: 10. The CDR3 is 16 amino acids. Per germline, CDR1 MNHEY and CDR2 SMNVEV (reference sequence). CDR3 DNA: TGTGCCAGCAGTCCTAAGGGCGGGGGGGTTAACAATGAGCAGTTCTTC. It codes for CASSPKGGGVNNEQFF.

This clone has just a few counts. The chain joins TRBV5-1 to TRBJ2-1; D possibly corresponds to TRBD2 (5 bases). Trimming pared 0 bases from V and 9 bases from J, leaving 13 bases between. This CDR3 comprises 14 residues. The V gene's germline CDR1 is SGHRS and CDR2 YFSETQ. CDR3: CASSLDRYGGEQFF. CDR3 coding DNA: TGCGCCAGCAGCTTGGACAGATATGGAGGTGAGCAGTTCTTC.

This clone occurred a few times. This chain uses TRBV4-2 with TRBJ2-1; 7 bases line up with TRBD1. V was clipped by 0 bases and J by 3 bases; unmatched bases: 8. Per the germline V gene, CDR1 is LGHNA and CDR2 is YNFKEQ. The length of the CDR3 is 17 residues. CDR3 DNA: TGTGCCAGCAGCCAAGAAAGTTCGACAGGGCTCTACAATGAGCAGTTCTTC. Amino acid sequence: CASSQESSTGLYNEQFF.

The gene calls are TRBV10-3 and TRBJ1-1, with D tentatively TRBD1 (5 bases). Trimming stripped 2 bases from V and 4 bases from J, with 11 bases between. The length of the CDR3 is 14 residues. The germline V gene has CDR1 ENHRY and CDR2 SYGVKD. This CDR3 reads CAISEVGASTEAFF. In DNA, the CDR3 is TGTGCCATCAGTGAGGTAGGGGCATCCACTGAAGCTTTCTTT.

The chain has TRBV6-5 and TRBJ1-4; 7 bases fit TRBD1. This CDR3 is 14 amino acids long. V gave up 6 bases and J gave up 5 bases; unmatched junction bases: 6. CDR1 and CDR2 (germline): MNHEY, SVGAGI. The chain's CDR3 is CASRQTGWNEKLFF. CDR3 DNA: TGTGCCAGCAGGCAGACAGGGTGGAATGAAAAACTGTTTTTT.

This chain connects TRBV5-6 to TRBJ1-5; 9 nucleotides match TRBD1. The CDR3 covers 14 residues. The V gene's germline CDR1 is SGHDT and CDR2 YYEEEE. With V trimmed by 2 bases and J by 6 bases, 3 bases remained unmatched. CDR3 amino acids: CASSLGQGSQPQHF. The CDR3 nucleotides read TGTGCCAGCAGCTTAGGACAGGGGAGTCAGCCCCAGCATTTT.

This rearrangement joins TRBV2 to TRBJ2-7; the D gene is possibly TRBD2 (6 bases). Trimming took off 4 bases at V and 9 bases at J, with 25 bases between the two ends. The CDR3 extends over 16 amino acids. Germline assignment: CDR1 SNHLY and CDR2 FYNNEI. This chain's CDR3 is CASSGAFAGKYSVQYF. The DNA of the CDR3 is TGTGCCAGCAGTGGAGCCTTCGCGGGGAAATACAGTGTGCAGTACTTC. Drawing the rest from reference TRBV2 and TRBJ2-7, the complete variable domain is EPEVTQTPSHQVTQMGQEVILRCVPISNHLYFYWYRQILGQKVEFLVSFYNNEISEKSEIFDDQFSVERPDGSNFTLKIRSTKLEDSAMYFCASSGAFAGKYSVQYFGPGTRLTVT.

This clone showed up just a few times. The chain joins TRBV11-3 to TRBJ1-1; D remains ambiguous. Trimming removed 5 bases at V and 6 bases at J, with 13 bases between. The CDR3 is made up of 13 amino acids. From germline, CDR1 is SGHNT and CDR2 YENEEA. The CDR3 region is CASSPVGWAEAFF. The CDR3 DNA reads TGTGCCAGCAGCCCTGTCGGGTGGGCTGAAGCTTTCTTT.

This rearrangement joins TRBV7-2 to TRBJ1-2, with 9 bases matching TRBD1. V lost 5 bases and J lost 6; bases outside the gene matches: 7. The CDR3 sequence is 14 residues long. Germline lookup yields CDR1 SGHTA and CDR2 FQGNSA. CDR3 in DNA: TGTGCCAGCAGCCAAAAAACAGGGGGCCATGGCTACACCTTC. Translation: CASSQKTGGHGYTF.

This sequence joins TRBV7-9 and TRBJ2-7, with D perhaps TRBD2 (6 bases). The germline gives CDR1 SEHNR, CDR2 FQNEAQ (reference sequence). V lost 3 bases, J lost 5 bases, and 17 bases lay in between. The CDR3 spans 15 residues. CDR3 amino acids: CASSFWRAGHHEQYF. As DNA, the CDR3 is TGTGCCAGCAGCTTTTGGAGGGCAGGGCACCACGAGCAGTACTTC.

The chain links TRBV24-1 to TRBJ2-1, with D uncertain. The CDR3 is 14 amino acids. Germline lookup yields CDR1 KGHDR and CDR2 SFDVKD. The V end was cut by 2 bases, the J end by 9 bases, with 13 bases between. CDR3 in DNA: TGTGCCACCAGTGATTCGTCCAGGCCACCTGAGCAGTTCTTC. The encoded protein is CATSDSSRPPEQFF.

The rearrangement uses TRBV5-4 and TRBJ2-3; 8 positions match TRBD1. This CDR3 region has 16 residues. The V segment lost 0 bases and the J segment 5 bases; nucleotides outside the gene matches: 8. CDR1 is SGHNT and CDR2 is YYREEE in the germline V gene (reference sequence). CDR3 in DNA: TGTGCCAGCAGCTTGGTGGTCGGACAGGGTCGAGATACGCAGTATTTT. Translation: CASSLVVGQGRDTQYF.

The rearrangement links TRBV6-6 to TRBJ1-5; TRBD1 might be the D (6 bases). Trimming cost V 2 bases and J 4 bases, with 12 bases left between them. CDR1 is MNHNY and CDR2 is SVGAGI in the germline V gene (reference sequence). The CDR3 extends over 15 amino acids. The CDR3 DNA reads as TGTGCCAGCAGTTACGGTACAGGGAGAAATCAGCCCCAGCATTTT. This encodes CASSYGTGRNQPQHF.

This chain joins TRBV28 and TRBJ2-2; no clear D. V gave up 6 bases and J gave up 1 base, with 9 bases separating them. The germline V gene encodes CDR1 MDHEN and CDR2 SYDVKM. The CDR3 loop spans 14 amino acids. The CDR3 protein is CASSPPLNTGELFF. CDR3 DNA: TGTGCCAGCAGCCCCCCACTGAACACCGGGGAGCTGTTTTTT. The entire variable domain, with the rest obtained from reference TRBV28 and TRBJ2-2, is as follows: DVKVTQSSRYLVKRTGEKVFLECVQDMDHENMFWYRQDPGLGLRLIYFSYDVKMKEKGDIPEGYSVSREKKERFSLILESASTNQTSMYLCASSPPLNTGELFFGEGSRLTVL.